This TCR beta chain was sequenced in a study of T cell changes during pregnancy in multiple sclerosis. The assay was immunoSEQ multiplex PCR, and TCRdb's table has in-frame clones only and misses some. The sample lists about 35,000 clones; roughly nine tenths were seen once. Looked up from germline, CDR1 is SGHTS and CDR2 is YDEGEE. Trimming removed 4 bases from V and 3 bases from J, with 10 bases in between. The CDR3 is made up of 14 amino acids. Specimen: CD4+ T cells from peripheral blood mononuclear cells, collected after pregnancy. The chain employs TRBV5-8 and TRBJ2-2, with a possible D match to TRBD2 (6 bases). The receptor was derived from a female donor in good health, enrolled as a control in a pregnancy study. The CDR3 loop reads CASSPGLHTGELFF. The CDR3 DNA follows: TGTGCCAGCAGCCCTGGACTACACACCGGGGAGCTGTTTTTT.